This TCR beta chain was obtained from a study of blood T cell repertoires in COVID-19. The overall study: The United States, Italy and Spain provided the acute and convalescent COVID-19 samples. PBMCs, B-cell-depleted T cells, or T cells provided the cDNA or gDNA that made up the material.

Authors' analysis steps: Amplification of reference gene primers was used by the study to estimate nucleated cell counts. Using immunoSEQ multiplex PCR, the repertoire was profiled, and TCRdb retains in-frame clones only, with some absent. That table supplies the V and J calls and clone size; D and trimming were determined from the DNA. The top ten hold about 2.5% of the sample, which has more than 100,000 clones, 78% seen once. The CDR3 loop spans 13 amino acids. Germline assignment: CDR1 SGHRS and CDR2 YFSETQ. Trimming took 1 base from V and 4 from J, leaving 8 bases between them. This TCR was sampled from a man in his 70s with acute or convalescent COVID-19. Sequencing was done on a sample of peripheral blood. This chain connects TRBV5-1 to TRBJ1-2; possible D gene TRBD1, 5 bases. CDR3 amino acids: CASSLSRAYGYTF. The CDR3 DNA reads TGCGCCAGCAGCTTGTCCAGGGCCTATGGCTACACCTTC. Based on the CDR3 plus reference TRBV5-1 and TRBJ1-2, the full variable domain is KAGVTQTPRYLIKTRGQQVTLSCSPISGHRSVSWYQQTPGQGLQFLFEYFSETQRNKGNFPGRFSGRQFSNSRSEMNVSTLELGDSALYLCASSLSRAYGYTFGSGTRLTVV.